Following are 2 T cell receptor beta chains from one sample sequenced in a study of T cell clonotyping in hematopoietic cell transplantation. Sequencing was performed with immunoSEQ multiplex PCR; in TCRdb, only in-frame clones are kept and a portion is missing. The sample yields approximately 44,000 clones, 95% seen once. Sequences were obtained from peripheral blood mononuclear cells. The receptors derive from a man aged 30 to 39 in good health. Some clones in this sample may be carry-over from other donors' samples.

The chain carries TRBV4-1 and TRBJ1-5, with D unresolved. The CDR3 is 14 residues long. The germline V and J ends were trimmed by 0 bases and 3 bases, with 6 bases remaining between them. Germline loops: CDR1 MGHRA, CDR2 YSYEKL. CDR3 sequence: CASSQDFPNQPQHF. In DNA form, the CDR3 reads TGCGCCAGCAGCCAAGACTTTCCCAATCAGCCCCAGCATTTT.

The genes are TRBV7-9 and TRBJ2-2; D unclear. Germline V gene sequence: CDR1 SEHNR, CDR2 FQNEAQ (reference sequence). The CDR3 has 12 amino acids. CDR3 region: CASPVGTGELFF. CDR3 nucleotides: TGTGCTAGCCCGGTGGGCACCGGGGAGCTGTTTTTT.